The 17 T cell receptor beta chains listed next were all sequenced from one sample in a study of blood T cell repertoires in COVID-19. TCRdb's copy holds only in-frame clones and misses some; the assay was immunoSEQ multiplex PCR. The sample yields about 74,000 clones, around 86% seen once. Sequencing was done on a sample of peripheral blood. The receptors shown here come from a woman of 80 years or more with active or convalescent COVID-19.

The V call is TRBV7-2, the J call TRBJ2-1, with TRBD2 as a possible D gene (6 bases). Trimming left V 0 bases short and J 4 bases short, with 7 bases between. The germline V gene encodes CDR1 SGHTA and CDR2 FQGNSA. The CDR3 contains 14 residues. Written as DNA, the CDR3 is TGTGCCAGCAGCTTAGCGGGGGGATACAATGAGCAGTTCTTC. It translates to CASSLAGGYNEQFF. The full variable domain, its missing parts supplied by reference TRBV7-2 and TRBJ2-1, is GAGVSQSPSNKVTEKGKDVELRCDPISGHTALYWYRQSLGQGLEFLIYFQGNSAPDKSGLPSDRFSAERTGGSVSTLTIQRTQQEDSAVYLCASSLAGGYNEQFFGPGTRLTVL.

The V and J genes are TRBV27 and TRBJ2-3; 8 positions match TRBD1. Germline V gene lookup returns CDR1 MNHEY and CDR2 SMNVEV (reference sequence). CDR3 size: 16 residues. V gave up 4 bases and J gave up 4 bases; unmatched junction bases: 10. CDR3 sequence reads: CASSYNQGARPDTQYF. CDR3 bases: TGTGCCAGCAGTTACAACCAGGGGGCGCGTCCAGATACGCAGTATTTT.

The chain recombines TRBV5-6 with TRBJ2-1; TRBD1 aligns across 7 bases. This CDR3 spans 13 amino acids. The germline gives CDR1 SGHDT, CDR2 YYEEEE. Trimming removed 0 bases from V and 8 bases from J; junction bases left unmatched: 2. The CDR3 DNA follows: TGTGCCAGCAGCTTGGTAGGGGGCGATGAGCAGTTCTTC. As protein: CASSLVGGDEQFF.

This chain links TRBV7-8 with TRBJ1-4; D is uncertain. V lost 3 bases and J lost 8, with 4 bases in between. This CDR3 region has 11 residues. Germline lookup yields CDR1 SGHVS and CDR2 FQNEAQ. The CDR3: CASSLQEKLFF. The CDR3 nucleotides read TGTGCCAGCAGCTTGCAGGAAAAACTGTTTTTT.

This sequence joins TRBV19 and TRBJ2-5; TRBD1 might be the D (6 bases). Germline loops: CDR1 LNHDA, CDR2 SQIVND (reference sequence). V was cut by 9 bases and J by 3 bases, with 14 bases left in between. CDR3 length equals 13 residues. Here the CDR3 DNA reads TGTGCCAGCGGTACCAGGGGAGAAGAGACCCAGTACTTC. As protein: CASGTRGEETQYF.

The chain recombines TRBV7-7 with TRBJ2-7; 7 bases are a match to TRBD1. V lost 3 bases, J lost 3 bases, and 8 bases stayed unmatched. The CDR3 covers 15 residues. Germline V gene sequence: CDR1 SSHAT, CDR2 FNYEAQ (reference sequence). CDR3 coding DNA: TGTGCCAGCAGCTTTAGACAGGGAGTAAACTACGAGCAGTACTTC. It yields the protein CASSFRQGVNYEQYF.

This chain uses TRBV18 with TRBJ2-1; maybe TRBD1 (6 bases). Germline V lookup: CDR1 KGHSH, CDR2 LQKENI. With 4 bases removed from V and 5 bases from J, the gap between germline ends came to 9 bases. This CDR3 region has 13 residues. CDR3 sequence: CASSLGQNNEQFF. The CDR3 bases are TGTGCCAGCTCACTCGGACAGAACAATGAGCAGTTCTTC.

DNA of the CDR3: TGTGCCAGCCTCGACCGAGGAAAAGGTGGCTACACCTTC. Residues: CASLDRGKGGYTF. The V and J genes are TRBV3-1 (or the pseudogene TRBV3-2) and TRBJ1-2; D is unresolved. The germline gives CDR1 LGHDT, CDR2 YNNKEL (reference sequence). The CDR3 has 13 residues. V gave up 8 bases and J gave up 7 bases, with 17 bases separating them.

The chain employs TRBV28 and TRBJ1-1; the D is unclear. V was clipped by 4 bases and J by 8 bases, with 8 bases between them. Per germline, CDR1 MDHEN and CDR2 SYDVKM. This CDR3 comprises 11 residues. CDR3 protein: CASSSWREAFF. Here the CDR3 DNA reads TGTGCCAGCAGTTCTTGGCGGGAAGCTTTCTTT.

This chain joins TRBV20-1 and TRBJ1-1, with no clear D. This CDR3 has 10 amino acids. CDR1 and CDR2 from the germline V gene are DFQATT and SNEGSKA (reference sequence). V gave up 7 bases and J gave up 6 bases, with 9 bases separating them. CDR3 protein: CSVSKPEAFF. The CDR3 region has the DNA TGCAGTGTTAGCAAGCCTGAAGCTTTCTTT.

The V gene is TRBV7-2, the J gene TRBJ1-6; the match to TRBD1 covers 7 bases. CDR3 length equals 18 residues. V was pared by 1 base and J by 0 bases, with 6 bases of the junction left unmatched. Germline V CDR1 and CDR2: SGHTA, FQGNSA. The CDR3 sequence: CASSLEMGDSSYNSPLHF. The DNA of the CDR3 is TGTGCCAGCAGCTTAGAGATGGGGGACAGCTCCTATAATTCACCCCTCCACTTT.

This chain joins TRBV11-2 and TRBJ1-6, with D perhaps matching TRBD1 (6 bases). CDR3 length equals 18 residues. Looked up from germline, CDR1 is SGHAT and CDR2 is FQNNGV. The V gene lost 5 bases and the J gene lost 8 bases, with 25 bases spanning the gap. The CDR3 sequence: CASSLLTPRQASDSPLHF. The CDR3 nucleotides are TGTGCCAGCAGCCTCCTCACCCCCCGACAGGCTTCGGATTCACCCCTCCACTTT.

This rearrangement joins TRBV2 to TRBJ1-2; D not resolved. The V end was cut by 5 bases, the J end by 9 bases, with 13 bases between. The CDR3 covers 12 residues. Looked up from germline, CDR1 is SNHLY and CDR2 is FYNNEI. CDR3 coding DNA: TGTGCCAGCAGTCCGCGAGCTATGAGCTACACCTTC. As protein: CASSPRAMSYTF.

The chain couples TRBV7-8 to TRBJ2-1; 8 bases fit TRBD1. J lost 5 bases, V lost 5 bases, and 14 bases had no gene match. CDR1 SGHVS and CDR2 FQNEAQ come from the germline V gene. This CDR3 comprises 17 residues. In nucleotides, the CDR3 is TGTGCCAGCAGCCAAAGGCCCCCCGGGACAGGCAACAATGAGCAGTTCTTC. Translation: CASSQRPPGTGNNEQFF.

This clone is categorized as medium-sized (0.01 to 0.1%). The V and J genes are TRBV9 and TRBJ1-6; no clear D gene. Germline V gene lookup returns CDR1 SGDLS and CDR2 YYNGEE. This CDR3 spans 12 amino acids. The ends were cut back, 4 bases at V and 6 bases at J, with 5 bases in the middle. Written as DNA, the CDR3 is TGTGCCAGCAGCCCCTCTAATTCACCCCTCCACTTT. Encoded protein: CASSPSNSPLHF.

V and J are TRBV7-2 and TRBJ2-7; 9 nucleotides match TRBD1. CDR1 SGHTA and CDR2 FQGNSA come from the germline V gene. Trimming took 3 bases from V and 1 from J; bases not matched to a gene: 4. This CDR3 is 15 amino acids long. The CDR3 region is CASSLNRGHSYEQYF. The CDR3 region has the DNA TGTGCCAGCAGCTTGAACAGGGGGCATTCCTACGAGCAGTACTTC.

The rearrangement links TRBV28 to TRBJ1-5, with TRBD1 identical over 11 bases. Germline V gene sequence: CDR1 MDHEN, CDR2 SYDVKM. CDR3 length: 13 residues. V lost 8 bases and J lost 6; bases outside the gene matches: 3. The CDR3 sequence is CASRTGGIQPQHF. CDR3 nucleotide sequence: TGTGCCAGCCGGACAGGGGGCATTCAGCCCCAGCATTTT.